This TCR beta chain comes out of a study of human T cells and chemical hapten exposure. Study background: An area of 2 cm by 2 to 2.5 cm on upper inner arm skin received 2% DPC for sensitization.

Stated time point: patch test 2, 6 weeks after DPC sensitization. Treatment defined: therapeutic diphenylcyclopropenone sensitization with weekly scalp DPC. This CDR3 comprises 14 residues. CDR1 and CDR2 from the germline V gene are MNHEY and SVGAGI. The J segment lost 8 bases and the V segment lost 0 bases, leaving 3 bases of the junction unmatched. Per the original methods: A typical sample had 100,000 or so TCRs, with roughly 23,224 to 690,600 overall. MiXCR was run by TCRdb on the RACE reads, yielding one entry per CDR3 protein. The V and J calls reflect TCRdb's pipeline rather than the authors' work. The sample has approximately 91,000 distinct CDR3 sequences; approximately 10% are singletons.

This specimen consisted of whole blood, obtained in connection with sensitization to the hapten diphenylcyclopropenone (DPC). The TCR sequence derives from a man younger than 35 with alopecia areata. Some clones in this sample may be carry-over from other donors' samples. This chain links TRBV6-5 with TRBJ2-1; 8 bases align to TRBD1. For the CDR3, the DNA is TGTGCCAGCAGTTACTCTTCAGGGGGCGATGAGCAGTTCTTC. Its protein is CASSYSSGGDEQFF.